These T cell receptor beta chains were read from a single sample in a study of human T cells and chemical hapten exposure. TCRdb itself ran the RACE reads through MiXCR, one entry per CDR3 protein. The data hold around 300,000 distinct CDR3 sequences, with roughly 6.9% observed a single time. Sequenced material: whole blood, taken in connection with sensitization to the hapten diphenylcyclopropenone (DPC). These TCRs come from a woman between 18 and 29 years old with alopecia areata. Some clones in this sample may be carry-over from other donors' samples. Each CDR3 is given with its conserved first and last residue. The order of the fields is D gene, clone size, V gene, J gene, CDR3 protein, CDR3 DNA. The D gene is left open where the match is weak. Some rows mark clone size as missing; the rest say once, few, many or name a class of expanded clone.

d_call: .; clone_size: many; v_call: TRBV27; j_call: TRBJ2-5; cdr3_aa: CASRSPGQGLGLAGEVETQYF; cdr3_nt: TGTGCCAGCAGGTCCCCGGGACAGGGGTTAGGCCTAGCGGGGGAAGTAGAGACCCAGTACTTC
d_call: TRBD2; clone_size: few; v_call: TRBV6-5; j_call: TRBJ2-3; cdr3_aa: CASQGRGVLDTQYF; cdr3_nt: TGTGCCAGCCAAGGGCGGGGGGTTTTAGATACGCAGTATTTT
d_call: .; clone_size: few; v_call: TRBV3-1; j_call: TRBJ2-5; cdr3_aa: CASSQDYETQYF; cdr3_nt: TGTGCCAGCAGCCAAGATTACGAGACCCAGTACTTC
d_call: TRBD2; clone_size: many; v_call: TRBV7-9; j_call: TRBJ2-7; cdr3_aa: CASSSLAGGEQYF; cdr3_nt: TGTGCCAGCAGCTCTCTAGCGGGGGGCGAGCAGTACTTC
d_call: .; clone_size: .; v_call: TRBV3-1; j_call: TRBJ2-2; cdr3_aa: CASSQGPSNTGELFF; cdr3_nt: TGTGCCAGCAGCCAGGGACCGTCGAACACCGGGGAGCTGTTTTTT
d_call: .; clone_size: .; v_call: TRBV5-1; j_call: TRBJ2-7; cdr3_aa: CASSPGNLLYEQYF; cdr3_nt: TGCGCCAGCAGCCCGGGGAACTTACTTTACGAGCAGTACTTC
d_call: .; clone_size: .; v_call: TRBV20-1; j_call: TRBJ1-1; cdr3_aa: CSARDGSGVTEAFF; cdr3_nt: TGCAGTGCTAGAGATGGGTCGGGGGTAACTGAAGCTTTCTTT
d_call: TRBD1; clone_size: few; v_call: TRBV4-3; j_call: TRBJ2-7; cdr3_aa: CASSQDPAGGTEQYF; cdr3_nt: TGCGCCAGCAGCCAAGATCCGGCAGGGGGAACCGAGCAGTACTTC
d_call: .; clone_size: few; v_call: TRBV12-3/TRBV12-4; j_call: TRBJ1-2; cdr3_aa: CASGGVGGYTF; cdr3_nt: TGTGCCAGCGGGGGGGTCGGTGGCTACACCTTC
d_call: .; clone_size: few; v_call: TRBV27; j_call: TRBJ2-3; cdr3_aa: CASSLTPLGVSTQYF; cdr3_nt: TGTGCCAGCAGTTTAACTCCTCTCGGCGTTAGTACGCAGTATTTT
d_call: TRBD1; clone_size: many; v_call: TRBV7-8; j_call: TRBJ2-6; cdr3_aa: CASSSQGAAGANVLTF; cdr3_nt: TGTGCCAGCAGCTCACAGGGGGCGGCTGGGGCCAACGTCCTGACTTTC
d_call: .; clone_size: few; v_call: TRBV11-2; j_call: TRBJ1-1; cdr3_aa: CASSLVPPEAFF; cdr3_nt: TGTGCCAGCAGCTTAGTCCCCCCTGAAGCTTTCTTT
d_call: .; clone_size: many; v_call: TRBV12-5; j_call: TRBJ2-5; cdr3_aa: CASGSDQGIAQETQYF; cdr3_nt: TGTGCTAGTGGTTCCGACCAGGGAATTGCCCAAGAGACCCAGTACTTC
d_call: .; clone_size: many; v_call: TRBV7-8; j_call: TRBJ1-2; cdr3_aa: CASSLFGGDGYTF; cdr3_nt: TGTGCCAGCAGCTTATTTGGGGGGGATGGCTACACCTTC
d_call: TRBD2; clone_size: .; v_call: TRBV24-1; j_call: TRBJ2-3; cdr3_aa: CATSGGGPPDTQYF; cdr3_nt: TGTGCCACCAGTGGCGGGGGGCCCCCGGATACGCAGTATTTT
d_call: .; clone_size: .; v_call: TRBV3-1; j_call: TRBJ2-2; cdr3_aa: CASSQVLANTGELFF; cdr3_nt: TGTGCCAGCAGCCAAGTTCTCGCGAACACCGGGGAGCTGTTTTTT
d_call: .; clone_size: .; v_call: TRBV7-3; j_call: TRBJ2-3; cdr3_aa: CASSLDPGVDTQYF; cdr3_nt: TGTGCCAGCAGCTTAGACCCAGGGGTTGATACGCAGTATTTT
d_call: .; clone_size: few; v_call: TRBV15; j_call: TRBJ1-5; cdr3_aa: CATSRDQGENQPQHF; cdr3_nt: TGTGCCACCAGCAGAGATCAGGGAGAGAATCAGCCCCAGCATTTT
d_call: .; clone_size: many; v_call: TRBV20-1; j_call: TRBJ2-3; cdr3_aa: CSARQTDKFTDTQYF; cdr3_nt: TGCAGTGCTAGACAAACCGACAAATTCACAGATACGCAGTATTTT
d_call: .; clone_size: .; v_call: TRBV21-1; j_call: TRBJ1-3; cdr3_aa: CASSKVLTGTLGNTIYF; cdr3_nt: TGTGCCAGCAGCAAAGTTCTCACAGGGACCCTTGGAAACACCATATATTTT
d_call: .; clone_size: few; v_call: TRBV7-9; j_call: TRBJ2-2; cdr3_aa: CASSSYAGLSNTGELFF; cdr3_nt: TGTGCCAGCAGCTCGTATGCCGGACTTTCGAACACCGGGGAGCTGTTTTTT
d_call: .; clone_size: few; v_call: TRBV6-5; j_call: TRBJ1-5; cdr3_aa: CASSRTGSGNQPQHF; cdr3_nt: TGTGCCAGCAGTCGCACAGGGTCGGGCAATCAGCCCCAGCATTTT
d_call: TRBD1; clone_size: many; v_call: TRBV6-5; j_call: TRBJ1-2; cdr3_aa: CASSRTGDGGYTF; cdr3_nt: TGTGCCAGCAGTCGGACAGGGGATGGAGGCTACACCTTC
d_call: .; clone_size: few; v_call: TRBV4-3; j_call: TRBJ1-5; cdr3_aa: CASSQDRIKHQPQHF; cdr3_nt: TGCGCCAGCAGCCAAGATCGCATAAAGCATCAGCCCCAGCATTTT
d_call: .; clone_size: few; v_call: TRBV27; j_call: TRBJ2-1; cdr3_aa: CASSLAPRDFSYNEQFF; cdr3_nt: TGTGCCAGCAGTTTAGCCCCCAGGGACTTCTCCTACAATGAGCAGTTCTTC
d_call: TRBD1; clone_size: few; v_call: TRBV7-6; j_call: TRBJ2-1; cdr3_aa: CASSADRGVYNEQFF; cdr3_nt: TGTGCCAGCAGCGCAGACAGGGGGGTGTACAATGAGCAGTTCTTC
d_call: .; clone_size: .; v_call: TRBV4-3; j_call: TRBJ2-7; cdr3_aa: CASSQGLLSYEQYF; cdr3_nt: TGCGCCAGCAGCCAAGGACTTCTCTCCTACGAGCAGTACTTC
d_call: .; clone_size: few; v_call: TRBV27; j_call: TRBJ1-4; cdr3_aa: CASNRKAGRGKLFF; cdr3_nt: TGTGCCAGTAACCGGAAGGCAGGGAGAGGAAAACTGTTTTTT
d_call: .; clone_size: many; v_call: TRBV5-1; j_call: TRBJ2-3; cdr3_aa: CASSLDGVGSTDTQYF; cdr3_nt: TGCGCCAGCAGCTTGGATGGGGTTGGCAGCACAGATACGCAGTATTTT
d_call: .; clone_size: .; v_call: TRBV28; j_call: TRBJ1-2; cdr3_aa: CASSQTGLFYGYTF; cdr3_nt: TGTGCCAGCAGTCAAACAGGCCTTTTCTATGGCTACACCTTC
d_call: .; clone_size: few; v_call: TRBV6-2/TRBV6-3; j_call: TRBJ1-1; cdr3_aa: CASSYPGLQAFF; cdr3_nt: TGTGCCAGCAGTTACCCCGGGCTGCAAGCTTTCTTT
d_call: TRBD2; clone_size: .; v_call: TRBV6-5; j_call: TRBJ2-2; cdr3_aa: CASSYTAPRTSGGSGFTGELFF; cdr3_nt: TGTGCCAGCAGTTACACCGCACCCCGAACTAGCGGGGGGTCGGGTTTCACCGGGGAGCTGTTTTTT
d_call: .; clone_size: .; v_call: TRBV6-2/TRBV6-3; j_call: TRBJ1-1; cdr3_aa: CASSSVGIEAFF; cdr3_nt: TGTGCCAGCAGTTCCGTCGGAATTGAAGCTTTCTTT
d_call: TRBD1; clone_size: .; v_call: TRBV5-4; j_call: TRBJ2-2; cdr3_aa: CASSDRGPDGELFF; cdr3_nt: TGTGCCAGCAGCGACAGGGGGCCGGACGGGGAGCTGTTTTTT
d_call: .; clone_size: many; v_call: TRBV2; j_call: TRBJ2-5; cdr3_aa: CASSVRGETQYF; cdr3_nt: TGTGCCAGCAGTGTTCGGGGGGAGACCCAGTACTTC
d_call: .; clone_size: .; v_call: TRBV28; j_call: TRBJ1-2; cdr3_aa: CASSLMANGYTF; cdr3_nt: TGTGCCAGCAGCCTCATGGCAAATGGCTACACCTTC
d_call: TRBD1; clone_size: .; v_call: TRBV20-1; j_call: TRBJ2-7; cdr3_aa: CSARGGQGAYEQYF; cdr3_nt: TGCAGTGCTAGAGGCGGACAGGGGGCCTACGAGCAGTACTTC
d_call: TRBD2; clone_size: few; v_call: TRBV5-1; j_call: TRBJ2-1; cdr3_aa: CASSPGGGGGQQFF; cdr3_nt: TGCGCCAGCAGCCCCGGTGGCGGGGGGGGCCAGCAGTTCTTC
d_call: .; clone_size: .; v_call: TRBV7-2; j_call: TRBJ1-1; cdr3_aa: CASSPSPSGTNTEAFF; cdr3_nt: TGTGCCAGCAGCCCGAGCCCCTCAGGGACGAACACTGAAGCTTTCTTT